The next 19 T cell receptor beta chains were all read from a single sample in a study of T cell responses to AZD1222 COVID-19 vaccine. Assay used: immunoSEQ multiplex PCR; TCRdb lists only in-frame clones, some missing. Among under 100,000 clones listed, 80% to 90% were seen once. This specimen consisted of peripheral blood, obtained on day 0 of AZD1222 vaccination. These receptors were collected from an adult in good health.

The rearrangement joins TRBV7-6 to TRBJ2-7; D gene uncertain. The CDR3 is 15 amino acids. Germline loops: CDR1 SGHVS, CDR2 FNYEAQ. Trimming took off 4 bases at V and 4 bases at J, with 17 bases between the two ends. The CDR3 sequence is CASSSNTASLYEQYF. In DNA form, the CDR3 reads TGTGCCAGCAGCTCCAACACAGCGTCCTTATACGAGCAGTACTTC.

The genes are TRBV6-5 and TRBJ2-7; D is undetermined. Per germline, CDR1 MNHEY and CDR2 SVGAGI. The CDR3 runs 13 residues. The V gene lost 0 bases and the J gene lost 2 bases, with 5 bases spanning the gap. The CDR3 is CASSYSSPYEQYF. The DNA for the CDR3 is TGTGCCAGCAGTTACTCGAGTCCCTACGAGCAGTACTTC.

The rearrangement links TRBV11-2 to TRBJ1-3, with TRBD1 matching over 7 bases. The V and J ends lost 5 bases and 4 bases, in that order; junction bases with no gene match: 2. The CDR3 is 13 residues long. Germline V CDR1 and CDR2: SGHAT, FQNNGV. CDR3 DNA: TGTGCCAGCAGCAAGGGACAGGGAAACACCATATATTTT. As protein: CASSKGQGNTIYF.

V usage is TRBV2 and J usage is TRBJ2-7; TRBD1 matches 8 bases. The CDR3 sequence is 13 residues long. Looked up from germline, CDR1 is SNHLY and CDR2 is FYNNEI. Germline trimming cut 7 bases from V and 7 bases from J; bases unmatched to any gene: 9. CDR3 nucleotides: TGTGCCAGCACCAGGGGGCTAATTGGTGAGCAGTACTTC. Protein: CASTRGLIGEQYF.

This clone was recorded only once. V usage is TRBV19 and J usage is TRBJ2-1; D might be TRBD2 (6 bases). The CDR3 spans 14 residues. V shed 7 bases and J shed 9 bases, with 19 bases lying between them. Germline-derived CDR1 and CDR2 are LNHDA and SQIVND (reference sequence). CDR3 sequence reads: CASTPLGGVGEQFF. DNA of the CDR3: TGTGCCAGTACCCCGCTGGGAGGAGTGGGTGAGCAGTTCTTC.

The CDR3 protein is CASSLDSGLKNIQYF. CDR3 DNA: TGTGCCAGCAGCTTAGATAGCGGGCTAAAAAACATTCAGTACTTC. The rearrangement links TRBV11-2 to TRBJ2-4, with 7 positions matching TRBD2. This CDR3 spans 15 amino acids. Germline CDR1 is SGHAT and CDR2 is FQNNGV. Trimming at V came to 0 bases and at J to 4 bases, leaving 3 bases not matched to a gene.

This clone was detected only once. This chain uses TRBV5-1 with TRBJ2-2; 11 positions match TRBD2. Trimming removed 4 bases from V and 4 bases from J; junction bases left unmatched: 6. Germline assignment: CDR1 SGHRS and CDR2 YFSETQ. The CDR3 contains 16 residues. The DNA of the CDR3 is TGCGCCAGCAGCCCCCTGACTAGCGGGATCACCGGGGAGCTGTTTTTT. This sequence encodes CASSPLTSGITGELFF.

V usage is TRBV5-4 and J usage is TRBJ2-2; D may correspond to TRBD1 or TRBD2 (5 bases each). CDR3 length: 16 residues. Germline lookup yields CDR1 SGHNT and CDR2 YYREEE (reference sequence). Trimming took off 2 bases at V and 1 base at J, with 12 bases between the two ends. The CDR3 DNA reads as TGTGCCAGCAGCTTTATGAGGGACGGGAACACCGGGGAGCTGTTTTTT. The encoded protein is CASSFMRDGNTGELFF.

This clone was picked up one time. The J gene is TRBJ2-2, the V gene TRBV4-1; D is uncertain. CDR1 and CDR2 from the germline V gene are MGHRA and YSYEKL. V was shortened by 0 bases and J by 4 bases, with 12 bases between the two germline ends. The length of the CDR3 is 16 residues. The CDR3 is CASSQEGQYTTGELFF. CDR3 bases: TGCGCCAGCAGCCAAGAGGGCCAGTACACCACCGGGGAGCTGTTTTTT.

The chain joins TRBV5-1 to TRBJ1-1, with 10 nucleotides matching TRBD1. The V gene end was trimmed by 0 bases and the J gene end by 5 bases; junction bases not matched to a gene: 4. The V gene's germline CDR1 is SGHRS and CDR2 YFSETQ. The CDR3 covers 15 residues. CDR3 amino acids: CASSLGDRGGTEAFF. In DNA form, the CDR3 reads TGCGCCAGCAGCTTGGGGGACAGGGGTGGAACTGAAGCTTTCTTT.

The V call is TRBV5-1, the J call TRBJ2-7; TRBD1 agrees at 7 bases. V was clipped by 10 bases and J by 2 bases; unmatched bases: 12. The CDR3 runs to 14 residues. Germline values: CDR1 SGHRS, CDR2 YFSETQ. As DNA, the CDR3 is TGCGCCGGTAGGGTGGCACAGGGGCCCTACGAGCAGTACTTC. Its protein is CAGRVAQGPYEQYF.

The V and J genes are TRBV18 and TRBJ2-1, with 7 bases aligning to TRBD2. This CDR3 spans 15 amino acids. Germline values: CDR1 KGHSH, CDR2 LQKENI. Trimming at V came to 2 bases and at J to 5 bases, leaving 6 bases not matched to a gene. CDR3 amino acids: CASSPVTGGHNEQFF. The CDR3 nucleotides read TGTGCCAGCTCACCAGTAACGGGAGGCCACAATGAGCAGTTCTTC.

The V gene is TRBV28, the J gene TRBJ1-2, with D maybe TRBD1 (6 bases). CDR1 and CDR2 (germline): MDHEN, SYDVKM. The CDR3 is 14 residues long. The germline V and J ends were trimmed by 3 bases and 8 bases, with 16 bases remaining between them. The CDR3 loop is CASSFPGGGGGYTF. CDR3 sequence (DNA): TGTGCCAGCAGTTTTCCGGGGGGAGGGGGGGGCTACACCTTC.

CDR3 protein: CSVGGGSSSYNEQFF. For the CDR3, the DNA is TGCAGCGTGGGGGGCGGGAGTAGCTCCTACAATGAGCAGTTCTTC. The chain combines TRBV29-1 with TRBJ2-1, with D possibly TRBD2 on 7 matching bases. Trimming removed 6 bases from V and 0 bases from J, with 15 bases in between. Germline V gives CDR1 SQVTM, CDR2 ANQGSEA. CDR3 size: 15 residues.

This clone was detected only once. The DNA for the CDR3 is TGCGCCAGCAGCTTGGCGGGGGGCGAAGGGTATGGCTACACCTTC. Protein: CASSLAGGEGYGYTF. The rearrangement links TRBV5-1 to TRBJ1-2, with a tentative D call TRBD1 (6 bases). CDR1 is SGHRS and CDR2 is YFSETQ in the germline V gene. The CDR3 is 15 residues long. Deletions cut 0 bases from V and 5 bases from J, with 14 bases between.

The chain couples TRBV10-3 to TRBJ2-1; possibly TRBD1 or TRBD2 for D (5 bases each). In germline, CDR1 is ENHRY, CDR2 SYGVKD. V was clipped by 5 bases and J by 0 bases, with 23 bases between them. This CDR3 comprises 19 residues. The CDR3 region has the DNA TGTGCCATCAGTACGACCGGGGCACAGGACGGGTCCTCCTACAATGAGCAGTTCTTC. Protein: CAISTTGAQDGSSYNEQFF.

This clone was counted once. V gene TRBV5-1 combines with J gene TRBJ2-1, with TRBD2 matching over 7 bases. Germline V CDR1 and CDR2: SGHRS, YFSETQ. The CDR3 loop spans 16 amino acids. With 0 bases clipped from V and 2 bases from J, the junction kept 5 bases outside the gene matches. This chain's CDR3 is CASSLVSGMAYNEQFF. The CDR3 bases are TGCGCCAGCAGCTTGGTGAGCGGGATGGCCTACAATGAGCAGTTCTTC.

The chain is built from TRBV7-9 and TRBJ2-7; D is perhaps TRBD1 (7 bases). CDR3 size: 13 residues. The germline CDR1 and CDR2 sequences are SEHNR and FQNEAQ (reference sequence). The V end was cut by 3 bases, the J end by 4 bases, with 10 bases between. The CDR3 spells CASSLAGQYEQYF. CDR3 nucleotides: TGTGCCAGCAGCTTGGCGGGACAGTACGAGCAGTACTTC.

V gene TRBV5-4 combines with J gene TRBJ2-2, with D perhaps matching TRBD2 (6 bases). Trimming stripped 4 bases from V and 7 bases from J, with 17 bases between. This CDR3 spans 15 amino acids. The germline V gene has CDR1 SGHNT and CDR2 YYREEE (reference sequence). CDR3 region: CASSTRLGEDGELFF. The CDR3 DNA follows: TGTGCCAGCAGCACCCGGTTGGGGGAGGACGGGGAGCTGTTTTTT.